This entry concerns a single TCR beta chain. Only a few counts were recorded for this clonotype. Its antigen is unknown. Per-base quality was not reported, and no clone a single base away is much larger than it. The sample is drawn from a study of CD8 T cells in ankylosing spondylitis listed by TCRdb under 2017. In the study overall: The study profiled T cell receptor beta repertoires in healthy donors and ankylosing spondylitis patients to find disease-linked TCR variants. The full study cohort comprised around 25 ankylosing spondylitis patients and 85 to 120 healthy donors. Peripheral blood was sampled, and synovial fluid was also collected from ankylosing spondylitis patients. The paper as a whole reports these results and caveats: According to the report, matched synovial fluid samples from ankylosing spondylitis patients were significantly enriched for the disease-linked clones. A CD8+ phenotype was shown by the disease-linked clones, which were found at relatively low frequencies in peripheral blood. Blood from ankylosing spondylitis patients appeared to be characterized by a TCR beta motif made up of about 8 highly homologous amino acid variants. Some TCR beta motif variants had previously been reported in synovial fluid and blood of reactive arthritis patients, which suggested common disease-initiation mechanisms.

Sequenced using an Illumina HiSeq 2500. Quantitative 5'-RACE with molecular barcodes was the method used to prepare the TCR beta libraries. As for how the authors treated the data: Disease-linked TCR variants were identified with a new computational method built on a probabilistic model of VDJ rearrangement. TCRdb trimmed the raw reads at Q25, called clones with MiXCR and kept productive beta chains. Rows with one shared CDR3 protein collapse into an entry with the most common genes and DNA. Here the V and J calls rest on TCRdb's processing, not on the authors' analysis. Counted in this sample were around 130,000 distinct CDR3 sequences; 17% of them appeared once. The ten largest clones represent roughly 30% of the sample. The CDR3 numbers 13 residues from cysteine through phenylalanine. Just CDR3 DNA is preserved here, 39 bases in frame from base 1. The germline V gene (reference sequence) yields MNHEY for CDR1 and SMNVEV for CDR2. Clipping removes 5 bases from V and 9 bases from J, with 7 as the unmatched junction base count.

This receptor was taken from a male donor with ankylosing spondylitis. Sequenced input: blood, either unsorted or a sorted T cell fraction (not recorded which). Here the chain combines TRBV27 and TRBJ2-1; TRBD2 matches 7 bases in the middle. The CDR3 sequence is CASSGAGAGEQFF. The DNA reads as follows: TGTGCCAGCAGTGGGGCGGGAGCGGGTGAGCAGTTCTTC.